These 4 T cell receptor beta chains share one sample of origin, sequenced in a study of response to subunit inactivated influenza vaccine. One entry per CDR3 protein, called by TCRdb with MiXCR from the RT-PCR reads. The sample contains hundreds of thousands of distinct CDR3 sequences, approximately 14% of which appear only once. Sequences were derived from PBMCs from blood, sampled less than 15 days before vaccination. The source is a man between 45 and 60 years old who received an inactivated influenza vaccine.

The sample holds many counts of this clonotype. V and J are TRBV12-3 or TRBV12-4 and TRBJ1-3, with unresolved D. The CDR3 is 17 residues long. The V gene lost 3 bases and the J gene lost 0 bases, with 15 bases spanning the gap. The CDR3 DNA reads TGTGCCAGCAGTTTCAGTGGGCAGGCCGTCTCTGGAAACACCATATATTTT. Translated, it gives CASSFSGQAVSGNTIYF.

The chain carries TRBV15 and TRBJ1-5; D is possibly TRBD1 (5 bases). The ends were cut back, 5 bases at V and 4 bases at J, with 15 bases in the middle. This CDR3 comprises 15 residues. CDR1 LNHNV and CDR2 YYDKDF come from the germline V gene (reference sequence). The CDR3 region has the DNA TGTGCCACCAGCGCAACCGGGAGGGGTAATCAGCCCCAGCATTTT. Its protein product is CATSATGRGNQPQHF.

This clonotype has just a few counts. J is TRBJ2-3 and V is TRBV7-9, with 8 nucleotides matching TRBD2. The germline V gene has CDR1 SEHNR and CDR2 FQNEAQ (reference sequence). V shed 5 bases and J 4 bases; nucleotides not matched to a gene: 8. CDR3 length equals 15 residues. CDR3 loop: CASSPRGGVSDTQYF. CDR3 nucleotides: TGTGCCAGCAGCCCCCGGGGGGGGGTCTCAGATACGCAGTATTTT.

This clonotype was recorded many times. The chain couples TRBV3-1 to TRBJ2-7; D ambiguous. V shed 3 bases and J shed 0 bases, with 3 bases lying between them. CDR1 is LGHDT and CDR2 is YNNKEL in the germline V gene (reference sequence). The CDR3 covers 12 residues. Here the CDR3 DNA reads TGTGCCAGCAGCCAGAGCTCCTACGAGCAGTACTTC. Amino acids: CASSQSSYEQYF.